This TCR beta chain was documented in a study of T cells in Graves' hyperthyroidism and ophthalmopathy (dated by TCRdb to the late 2010s). Study-wide context: Peripheral blood was collected at initial diagnosis, before any treatment. To identify TCR V-J signatures that set the groups apart, the researchers used a discovery cohort of approximately 98 patients, made up of some 41 with Graves' ophthalmopathy and some 56 with stable Graves' hyperthyroidism. An independent validation cohort of around 19 hyperthyroidism patients and 15 or so patients who later progressed to ophthalmopathy tested prospective prediction of ophthalmopathy. The 100 or so discovery patients were divided at random into training and test sets in a 7:3 ratio. In more than 5 Graves' hyperthyroidism patients, the study also compared T-cell repertoires from thyroid tissue with T-cell repertoires from blood. Once sampling was done, hyperthyroidism patients were given methimazole at a starting dose of 30 mg daily, whereas ophthalmopathy patients were given high-dose intravenous methylprednisolone. The paper describes TCR Vbeta CDR3 sequencing of roughly 130 peripheral blood samples, made up of approximately 40 ophthalmopathy patients, roughly 75 hyperthyroidism patients and some 17 progressor patients. The paper as a whole reports these results and caveats: In validation, progression to ophthalmopathy was predicted by the model with about 70% sensitivity and around 75% specificity, a median of approximately 6.5 months before onset. A model built on a 13 V-J signature distinguished ophthalmopathy from stable hyperthyroidism, reaching 85% to 90% sensitivity and 81.08% specificity in cross-validation and 80%/75% in testing. No statistical method was used to set the sample size in advance, and investigators knew the group allocation. Blood samples also contained most of the expanded thyroid clonotypes (frequency above 0.001), which suggests that blood repertoires may reflect thyroid immune responses.

Measured from the cysteine to the phenylalanine, the CDR3 is 17 residues long. This entry keeps only the CDR3 DNA: 51 bases, framed from base 1. Taken from the germline V gene, the CDR1 and CDR2 loops are SGHNT and YENEEA. The V and J ends are trimmed by 2 bases and 4 bases, leaving 19 bases between them. TCR beta CDR3 regions were amplified from RNA transcripts. A first-round RT-PCR of the TCR CDR3 used the HTBI primer set with the Qiagen OneStep RT-PCR kit. The libraries were constructed in a second round of multiplex PCR and then size-selected and purified. Paired-end sequencing of the libraries was performed with 100 bp reads on an Illumina HiSeq2000. The authors processed their data as follows. SOAPnuke was used to process the raw data, throwing out any read that contained adapters or uncalled bases, had a mean Phred below 15, or lacked an exact constant-primer or identifier match. COPE v1.2.5 was used to merge the high-quality paired reads, and each unique nucleotide sequence was defined as a clonotype. MiTCR v1.1 was used to align clonotypes to the IMGT TRBV, TRBD and TRBJ reference segments. The analysis included only V-J combinations with a frequency above 0.0001, which together covered more than 99% of the repertoires. A TCS score was defined as the ratio of F50 (clonal expansion) to E x V (chaos), with BLOSUM62-based TCRdist applied between CDR3 peptides within each V-J. Welch's t-statistics and random forest reduced 500 to 650 V-J features to 13, which were used in a naive Bayes classifier (R e1071). In TCRdb, the public reads were trimmed at Q25 with fastp and aligned with MiXCR, with productive beta chains retained. A single entry per CDR3 protein holds the most common genes and DNA from its merged rows. TCRdb, rather than the study authors, made the V and J calls. This sample lists hundreds of thousands of distinct CDR3 sequences; about 17% were detected once. The ten biggest clones cover around 4% of the sample.

Graves' hyperthyroidism was defined as stable when no progression to ophthalmopathy occurred over 18 months of follow-up. Hyperthyroidism patients were aged 18 to 65 years and newly diagnosed, with disease duration of less than 2 months. Any patient with an uncontrolled infection, another autoimmune disease, pregnancy or lactation was excluded. Diagnoses relied on clinical symptoms, serum thyroxine and TRAb, thyroid ultrasound and orbital computed tomography. Ficoll-Paque density gradient centrifugation was used to isolate PBMCs from under 11 ml of fresh peripheral blood. Total RNA was extracted with Trizol reagent, and quality was checked on an Agilent 2100 Bioanalyzer. This clonotype was seen ten or more times. The antigen it recognizes is unknown. Per-base qualities were not stored, and no clone one base away is much larger.

Sample: blood. This clonotype was sampled from a woman aged 25 to 39 with Graves' hyperthyroidism. In this chain, TRBV11-3 is recombined with TRBJ2-3; the D gene is perhaps TRBD1 or TRBD2, as each covers 5 bases. The nucleotide sequence is given as TGTGCCAGCAGCTTACAGTATGGGGCCGGAGGAGCAGATACGCAGTATTTT. Its translation reads: CASSLQYGAGGADTQYF.